This TCR beta chain emerged from a study of control samples from healthy donors and cancer patients. The J segment lost 0 bases and the V segment lost 4 bases, leaving 13 bases of the junction unmatched. Germline CDR1 and CDR2: MNHEY and SMNVEV (reference sequence). The CDR3 consists of 20 residues. Libraries were prepared by immunoSEQ multiplex PCR; TCRdb keeps only in-frame clonotypes and omits some of them. This sample has around 170,000 clones, with around 88% found just once. Sequencing was performed on blood. The V gene is TRBV27, the J gene TRBJ2-2; TRBD2 aligns across 11 bases. The clonotype comes from a woman aged 30 to 39 in good health. CDR3 protein: CASSYRVLASGRPNTGELFF. CDR3 bases: TGTGCCAGCAGTTACAGGGTTCTGGCTAGCGGGAGGCCGAACACCGGGGAGCTGTTTTTT.